The 31 T cell receptor beta chains below were found in one sample sequenced in a study of OX40 agonist ivuxolimab in advanced cancers. TCRdb's table, derived via immunoSEQ multiplex PCR, lists solely in-frame clones and lacks some. The sample has roughly 62,000 clones; 84% are singletons. Sequencing used CD4+ or CD8+ T cells sorted from blood, obtained in a trial of the OX40 agonist ivuxolimab. These receptors came from an adult with an advanced solid tumor such as melanoma, head and neck, liver or kidney cancer.

V gene TRBV18 combines with J gene TRBJ2-1; D unclear. V was trimmed by 0 bases and J by 5 bases, leaving 8 bases between them. The CDR3 length is 14 residues. Germline loops: CDR1 KGHSH, CDR2 LQKENI. The DNA for the CDR3 is TGTGCCAGCTCACCACCGACCAGAAACAATGAGCAGTTCTTC. This translates into CASSPPTRNNEQFF.

The gene calls are TRBV10-3 and TRBJ1-4; TRBD1 might be the D (5 bases). Trimming pared 3 bases from V and 2 bases from J, leaving 10 bases between. The CDR3 covers 15 residues. In germline, CDR1 is ENHRY, CDR2 SYGVKD. The CDR3 DNA sequence: TGTGCCATCAGTGATGTAGGGGCGACTAATGAAAAACTGTTTTTT. This encodes CAISDVGATNEKLFF.

The J gene is TRBJ1-2, the V gene TRBV5-1; TRBD1 aligns across 7 bases. The CDR3 covers 15 residues. Germline values: CDR1 SGHRS, CDR2 YFSETQ. The V gene end was trimmed by 6 bases and the J gene end by 5 bases; junction bases not matched to a gene: 13. The DNA of the CDR3 is TGCGCCAGCACCCCAACAGGGGACCTCAGTTATGGCTACACCTTC. Its protein product is CASTPTGDLSYGYTF. Full variable domain (outside the CDR3, taken from reference TRBV5-1 and TRBJ1-2): KAGVTQTPRYLIKTRGQQVTLSCSPISGHRSVSWYQQTPGQGLQFLFEYFSETQRNKGNFPGRFSGRQFSNSRSEMNVSTLELGDSALYLCASTPTGDLSYGYTFGSGTRLTVV.

This rearrangement joins TRBV7-9 to TRBJ2-7; the D is unclear. Germline assignment: CDR1 SEHNR and CDR2 FQNEAQ (reference sequence). The V gene lost 3 bases and the J gene lost 3 bases, with 6 bases spanning the gap. The CDR3 length is 12 residues. As DNA, the CDR3 is TGTGCCAGCAGCTTGACAAACTACGAGCAGTACTTC. Its protein product is CASSLTNYEQYF. The full variable domain, completed using reference TRBV7-9 and TRBJ2-7, is DTGVSQNPRHKITKRGQNVTFRCDPISEHNRLYWYRQTLGQGPEFLTYFQNEAQLEKSRLLSDRFSAERPKGSFSTLEIQRTEQGDSAMYLCASSLTNYEQYFGPGTRLTVT.

The sample holds one count of this clone. The chain has TRBV25-1 and TRBJ2-3; 8 bases align to TRBD1. The ends lost 1 base at V and 6 bases at J; junction bases unmatched: 9. This CDR3 region has 16 residues. Germline lookup yields CDR1 MGHDK and CDR2 SYGVNS. In DNA form, the CDR3 reads TGTGCCAGCAGTGAATGGATACAGGGGGGTCGGGATACGCAGTATTTT. This codes for CASSEWIQGGRDTQYF. The full variable domain, in which reference TRBV25-1 and TRBJ2-3 provide the parts outside the CDR3, is EADIYQTPRYLVIGTGKKITLECSQTMGHDKMYWYQQDPGMELHLIHYSYGVNSTEKGDLSSESTVSRIRTEHFPLTLESARPSHTSQYLCASSEWIQGGRDTQYFGPGTRLTVL.

The chain joins TRBV28 to TRBJ1-2; TRBD1 matches 7 bases. V gave up 7 bases and J gave up 4 bases; unmatched junction bases: 6. CDR1 is MDHEN and CDR2 is SYDVKM in the germline V gene. This CDR3 spans 13 amino acids. This chain's CDR3 is CASIGGQSYGYTF. CDR3 bases: TGTGCCAGCATAGGGGGCCAGAGCTATGGCTACACCTTC.

The chain couples TRBV18 to TRBJ2-7; D may be TRBD1 (6 bases). Germline CDR1 is KGHSH and CDR2 is LQKENI. V was pared by 4 bases and J by 4 bases, with 17 bases between. CDR3 length: 15 amino acids. CDR3 nucleotide sequence: TGTGCCAGCTCACAGGGTTTACAGGGCGGGTACGAGCAGTACTTC. It specifies CASSQGLQGGYEQYF.

V usage is TRBV19 and J usage is TRBJ1-5; D is unclear. V gave up 3 bases and J gave up 6 bases, with 15 bases separating them. Germline loops: CDR1 LNHDA, CDR2 SQIVND (reference sequence). The CDR3 has 15 residues. The CDR3 is CASSMEAETGQPQHF. The CDR3 coding sequence is TGTGCCAGTAGTATGGAGGCCGAAACTGGTCAGCCCCAGCATTTT.

With respect to this clone: One junction end does not reproduce the germline sequence, and a read error may be involved. The CDR3 DNA sequence: TGTGCTAGCAGCCGGACTAGCGCGACAGATACGCAGTATTTT. Amino acids: CASSRTSATDTQYF. V is TRBV7-7 and J is TRBJ2-3, with 9 bases matching TRBD2. The V gene's germline CDR1 is SSHAT and CDR2 FNYEAQ (reference sequence). This CDR3 region has 14 residues.

The V call is TRBV11-2, the J call TRBJ2-1, with TRBD2 identical over 10 bases. Germline V gene lookup returns CDR1 SGHAT and CDR2 FQNNGV. The CDR3 is made up of 18 amino acids. V lost 5 bases to trimming and J lost 10 bases; unmatched junction nucleotides: 20. The CDR3 sequence is CASSLRPPLAGVPGEQFF. The CDR3 nucleotides are TGTGCCAGCAGCCTTCGCCCCCCTCTAGCGGGAGTACCGGGCGAGCAGTTCTTC. Complete variable domain (other parts from reference TRBV11-2 and TRBJ2-1): EAGVAQSPRYKIIEKRQSVAFWCNPISGHATLYWYQQILGQGPKLLIQFQNNGVVDDSQLPKDRFSAERLKGVDSTLKIQPAKLEDSAVYLCASSLRPPLAGVPGEQFFGPGTRLTVL.

This clone is a singleton in its sample. The V and J genes are TRBV7-2 and TRBJ2-7, with a weak D call TRBD1 (5 bases). The V gene lost 3 bases and the J gene lost 8 bases, with 11 bases spanning the gap. This CDR3 is 12 amino acids long. The germline gives CDR1 SGHTA, CDR2 FQGNSA. CDR3 coding DNA: TGTGCCAGCAGCTTCGACCTGGGGCAGCAGTACTTC. Its translation: CASSFDLGQQYF.

The chain carries TRBV28 and TRBJ2-7; D uncertain. Between the trimmed V and J ends, which lost 6 bases and 3 bases, there was a span of 12 bases. The CDR3 length is 13 residues. Germline lookup yields CDR1 MDHEN and CDR2 SYDVKM. CDR3 coding DNA: TGTGCCAGCAGCCCGAATAACAACTACGAGCAGTACTTC. Translation gives CASSPNNNYEQYF.

The chain uses TRBV11-3 and TRBJ1-5, with unresolved D. Germline-derived CDR1 and CDR2 are SGHNT and YENEEA. The CDR3 covers 14 residues. The V end lost 2 bases, the J end lost 0 bases, and 5 bases lay between the germline ends. This CDR3 is CASSLTDSNQPQHF. The CDR3 DNA sequence: TGTGCCAGCAGCTTAACAGATAGCAATCAGCCCCAGCATTTT. The whole variable domain, filled in from reference TRBV11-3 and TRBJ1-5, reads EAGVVQSPRYKIIEKKQPVAFWCNPISGHNTLYWYLQNLGQGPELLIRYENEEAVDDSQLPKDRFSAERLKGVDSTLKIQPAELGDSAVYLCASSLTDSNQPQHFGDGTRLSIL.

The chain employs TRBV2 and TRBJ2-1; D is tentatively TRBD1 or TRBD2 (6 bases each). With 8 bases removed from V and 5 bases from J, the gap between germline ends came to 13 bases. Germline CDR1 SNHLY, CDR2 FYNNEI. The CDR3 runs to 13 residues. CDR3 residues: CASVGGWDNEQFF. CDR3 nucleotide sequence: TGTGCCAGCGTGGGGGGCTGGGACAATGAGCAGTTCTTC.

The rearrangement joins TRBV30 to TRBJ1-2; 8 nucleotides agree with TRBD1. The CDR3 consists of 14 residues. In germline, CDR1 is GTSNPN, CDR2 SVGIG (reference sequence). V lost 8 bases and J lost 4; bases outside the gene matches: 12. In nucleotides, the CDR3 is TGTGCCCAGGCACAGGGGGGTCGAGGCTATGGCTACACCTTC. This codes for CAQAQGGRGYGYTF.

The chain links TRBV2 to TRBJ2-5, with D possibly called TRBD1 or TRBD2 (6 bases each). Germline V gene data show CDR1 as SNHLY and CDR2 as FYNNEI. The CDR3 is 15 residues long. V was shortened by 6 bases and J by 1 base, with 15 bases between the two germline ends. The CDR3 loop reads CASRRGERSQETQYF. CDR3 in DNA: TGTGCCAGCAGGAGGGGGGAACGGAGCCAAGAGACCCAGTACTTC. Variable domain in full (rest from reference TRBV2 and TRBJ2-5): EPEVTQTPSHQVTQMGQEVILRCVPISNHLYFYWYRQILGQKVEFLVSFYNNEISEKSEIFDDQFSVERPDGSNFTLKIRSTKLEDSAMYFCASRRGERSQETQYFGPGTRLLVL.

The V call is TRBV18, the J call TRBJ1-5; weak D call: TRBD1 (5 bases). The CDR3 totals 15 residues. Germline assignment: CDR1 KGHSH and CDR2 LQKENI. Trimming stripped 4 bases from V and 6 bases from J, with 16 bases between. Written as DNA, the CDR3 is TGTGCCAGCTCACTAAGCCCGGGGGAAGTTCAGCCCCAGCATTTT. Translation: CASSLSPGEVQPQHF.

With regard to this clone: At one end the junction does not follow the germline gene, possibly because of a read error. The chain has TRBV9 and TRBJ1-1; D possibly corresponds to TRBD1 (5 bases). Germline V gives CDR1 SGDLS, CDR2 YYNGEE. This CDR3 contains 15 residues. In nucleotides, the CDR3 is TGTGCCAGCAGCGTCGCGGGGACGGTGAACACTGAAGCTCTCTTT. This codes for CASSVAGTVNTEALF.

The chain combines TRBV4-1 with TRBJ1-2, with D possibly matching TRBD1 (6 bases). Looked up from germline, CDR1 is MGHRA and CDR2 is YSYEKL. The CDR3 has 15 amino acids. V lost 2 bases, J lost 5 bases, and 15 bases lay in between. CDR3 sequence (DNA): TGCGCCAGCAGCCAAAGATCAGGGGTCGGATATGGCTACACCTTC. This translates into CASSQRSGVGYGYTF.

This chain uses TRBV28 with TRBJ2-2; TRBD2 might be the D (6 bases). Germline V lookup: CDR1 MDHEN, CDR2 SYDVKM. The CDR3 contains 14 residues. With 7 bases removed from V and 0 bases from J, the gap between germline ends came to 9 bases. CDR3 in DNA: TGTGCCAGCATGGAGGGAGCGAACACCGGGGAGCTGTTTTTT. Translated, it gives CASMEGANTGELFF. The full variable domain, in which reference TRBV28 and TRBJ2-2 provide the parts outside the CDR3, is DVKVTQSSRYLVKRTGEKVFLECVQDMDHENMFWYRQDPGLGLRLIYFSYDVKMKEKGDIPEGYSVSREKKERFSLILESASTNQTSMYLCASMEGANTGELFFGEGSRLTVL.

This chain uses TRBV5-1 with TRBJ2-1; D possibly uses TRBD1 or TRBD2 (5 bases each). With 0 bases removed from V and 6 bases from J, the gap between germline ends came to 13 bases. From germline, CDR1 is SGHRS and CDR2 YFSETQ. CDR3 length: 15 amino acids. The CDR3 loop reads CASSLEGNGGNEQFF. In DNA, the CDR3 is TGCGCCAGCAGCTTGGAGGGGAACGGAGGCAATGAGCAGTTCTTC.

This rearrangement joins TRBV13 to TRBJ1-4; 7 bases fit TRBD1. This CDR3 is 13 amino acids long. V was clipped by 6 bases and J by 7 bases; unmatched bases: 5. The V gene's germline CDR1 is PRHDT and CDR2 FYEKMQ (reference sequence). CDR3 bases: TGTGCCAGCAGACGACAGGGAGGTGAAAAACTGTTTTTT. This gives the protein CASRRQGGEKLFF.

J is TRBJ1-4 and V is TRBV29-1; D not certain. Trimming removed 7 bases at V and 3 bases at J, with 9 bases between. The CDR3 sequence is 12 residues long. The germline V gene encodes CDR1 SQVTM and CDR2 ANQGSEA. The CDR3 here is CSGGRANEKLFF. The CDR3 region has the DNA TGCAGCGGCGGAAGAGCTAATGAAAAACTGTTTTTT.

The CDR3 region is CASSPRPFSEAFF. The CDR3 DNA reads as TGTGCCAGCAGCCCCCGACCGTTCTCTGAAGCTTTCTTT. J is TRBJ1-1 and V is TRBV9; no reliable D call. Germline assignment: CDR1 SGDLS and CDR2 YYNGEE. V was cut by 4 bases and J by 6 bases, with 13 bases left in between. CDR3 length: 13 residues.

V and J are TRBV5-8 and TRBJ2-6, with D unresolved. Germline loops: CDR1 SGHTS, CDR2 YDEGEE. The ends were cut back, 3 bases at V and 1 base at J, with 8 bases in the middle. The CDR3 is 15 amino acids. The CDR3 bases are TGTGCCAGCAGCTCTGGATCTTCTGGGGCCAACGTCCTGACTTTC. Encoded protein: CASSSGSSGANVLTF.

The chain combines TRBV2 with TRBJ2-3; a possible D gene is TRBD2 (7 bases). Germline V gene sequence: CDR1 SNHLY, CDR2 FYNNEI. V was trimmed by 8 bases and J by 2 bases, leaving 20 bases between them. CDR3 length equals 16 residues. The CDR3 coding sequence is TGTGCCAGCCTAGCTGGGCGGGGGCGGTTCACAGATACGCAGTATTTT. Amino acid sequence: CASLAGRGRFTDTQYF. The whole variable domain, remainder taken from reference TRBV2 and TRBJ2-3, is EPEVTQTPSHQVTQMGQEVILRCVPISNHLYFYWYRQILGQKVEFLVSFYNNEISEKSEIFDDQFSVERPDGSNFTLKIRSTKLEDSAMYFCASLAGRGRFTDTQYFGPGTRLTVL.

The chain employs TRBV4-1 and TRBJ1-5; D uncertain. Trimming shortened V by 0 bases and J by 11 bases, and 11 bases separated the two germline ends. Per germline, CDR1 MGHRA and CDR2 YSYEKL. This CDR3 contains 13 residues. The CDR3, as DNA: TGCGCCAGCAGCCAAGAAGGCGATGTGGCCCAGCATTTT. Amino acids: CASSQEGDVAQHF.

CDR3 bases: TGCGCCAGCAGCCCGAGACAGGGGGCTGGAAACACCATATATTTT. It is translated as CASSPRQGAGNTIYF. V gene TRBV4-1 combines with J gene TRBJ1-3, with 9 bases identical to TRBD1. CDR1 and CDR2 (germline): MGHRA, YSYEKL. This CDR3 is built from 15 residues. V was pared by 4 bases and J by 2 bases, with 3 bases of the junction left unmatched.

This clone has more than one count but fewer than ten. The chain combines TRBV6-5 with TRBJ1-4, with 10 bases that match TRBD1. Germline CDR1 MNHEY, CDR2 SVGAGI. The V gene end was trimmed by 6 bases and the J gene end by 4 bases; junction bases not matched to a gene: 2. CDR3 size: 14 residues. The CDR3 region is CASRRTGGNEKLFF. CDR3 in DNA: TGTGCCAGCAGGAGGACAGGGGGTAATGAAAAACTGTTTTTT.

The J gene is TRBJ2-5, the V gene TRBV19, with D perhaps matching TRBD1 (6 bases). Between the trimmed V and J ends, which lost 6 bases and 1 base, there was a span of 12 bases. CDR1 LNHDA and CDR2 SQIVND come from the germline V gene (reference sequence). This CDR3 has 14 residues. This CDR3 reads CASSDRNSQETQYF. The CDR3 coding sequence is TGTGCCAGTAGCGACAGGAATTCCCAAGAGACCCAGTACTTC.

The chain links TRBV6-5 to TRBJ1-1, with 8 nucleotides matching TRBD1. The junction had 7 bases not matched to a gene; V was cut back by 7 bases and J by 0 bases. This CDR3 is 15 amino acids long. Germline V gene lookup returns CDR1 MNHEY and CDR2 SVGAGI. Here the CDR3 DNA reads TGTGCCAGCACCCGGACAGGGACATTGAACACTGAAGCTTTCTTT. Its translation is CASTRTGTLNTEAFF.